This T cell receptor (beta chain) was captured in a study of blood T cell repertoires in COVID-19. Per the study methods: Estimation of nucleated cell counts was performed using reference gene primer amplification. Measured with immunoSEQ multiplex PCR; TCRdb has only the in-frame clones, and not every one. That table supplies the V and J calls and clone size; D and trimming were determined from the DNA. This sample has about 200,000 clones, with about 82% found just once. The CDR3 contains 14 residues. The germline V and J ends were trimmed by 1 base and 10 bases, with 14 bases remaining between them. Germline V gives CDR1 MNHEY, CDR2 SVGEGT.

The sequenced sample was peripheral blood. V and J are TRBV6-2 or TRBV6-3 and TRBJ2-1, with D perhaps TRBD1 (5 bases). The sequence came from a woman older than 75 with acute or convalescent COVID-19. CDR3 in amino acids: CASSYWGQGLEQFF. CDR3 in DNA: TGTGCCAGCAGTTACTGGGGCCAGGGCTTAGAGCAGTTCTTC.